This paragraph covers one TCR beta chain sequence. Its recognized antigen is unknown. Per-nucleotide qualities are absent, and no much larger clonotype sits a single base away. Other DNA sequences in this sample translate to the same CDR3. TCR CDR3 regions were amplified from genomic DNA by multiplex PCR using the deep immunoSEQ assay. Extracted genomic DNA from each cell subset was distributed evenly across all wells of several immunoSEQ 96-well plates, and each plate was treated as a replicate. For sorted subsets, each replicate PCR was loaded with 200 ng genomic DNA, equivalent to some 31,000 T cell genomes. The purified libraries were quantified using a Qubit 3.0 fluorometer, sized with a Bioanalyzer 2100, and then quantified again using the KAPA Library Quantification kit. Every immunoSEQ 96-well plate was sequenced on a separate single-read 150-cycle Illumina NextSeq 550 flow cell. For the original study's pipeline: Because the immunoSEQ output held only junctional sequences and lacked quality scores, the filtering could not match the filtering applied to full-length reads. Sequences were annotated with PyIR, a Python wrapper for IgBLAST v1.9, and V/J genes and CDR3 were assigned using IMGT germline references. Reads were removed for weak V/J assignments (E-value above 1e-6), missing CDR3, stop codons, out-of-frame junctions, or ambiguous translated residues. V3J clonotypes were defined as sequences sharing an identical inferred V gene, J gene, and CDR3 amino acid sequence. Percentage overlap between repertoires was computed as shared unique clonotypes divided by the size of the smaller repertoire. Richness of each repertoire was evaluated using RTK rarefaction, the Chao1 estimator, and Recon v2.1 estimates of unobserved clonotypes. For all TCRbeta clonotypes obtained by the gDNA method from a few donors, generation probabilities were computed with OLGA. Drawn from immuneACCESS, this table holds only the in-frame rearrangements with V and J called that TCRdb kept. Clones are partly lost; checked studies trace under half to an unresolved V gene and leave the rest unexplained. V, J and clone size were drawn from that table, and D and trimming were deduced from the DNA. The table for this sample lists about 2.1 million clones; 93% of them were counted only once. The ten top clones hold over 1.5% of the sample.

Reading from cysteine to phenylalanine, the CDR3 counts 14 amino acids. Only the CDR3 DNA stays, 42 bases, in frame from base 1. The germline V gene specifies SGDLS as CDR1 and YYNGEE as CDR2. Trimming removed 0 bases from V and 5 bases from J, leaving 12 bases between the germline ends. The sample originates from a study of shared clonotypes between healthy human individuals (dated by TCRdb to the early 2020s). Concerning the study at large: The cohort included three men and a couple of women between 18 and 49 years of age. Blood TCR repertoires of roughly 5 healthy adults were deeply sequenced to estimate repertoire size and the extent of clonotype sharing between individuals. Leukapheresis yielded between about 0.85 and 10 billion PBMCs per donor. For each donor, three plates each were used for CD4 naive and CD4 memory, two plates were used for CD8 naive, and one plate was used for CD8 memory. Different laboratories and diverse techniques were used to prepare libraries and sequence TCR repertoires, to increase sequencing depth and limit assay-specific biases.

CD8 naive samples were CD45RO-negative cells positively selected for CCR7, giving a CD45RA+CCR7+ population that excluded TemRA cells. The donors were healthy, HIV-negative adults with no recently reported acute infections or vaccinations. Every donor was a Caucasian adult residing in Nashville, Tennessee, USA. After blood collection by leukapheresis, PBMCs were isolated using Ficoll-Histopaque density gradient centrifugation and then cryopreserved in the vapor phase of liquid nitrogen. Analytical flow cytometry was used to check the purity and quantity of each magnetically sorted T cell population. Genomic DNA was isolated from every sorted fraction and measured by UV absorbance on a Nanodrop 2000c. What the research found in general, with its limitations: Based on pairwise subsampling, the degree of clonotype sharing among donors was expected to be affected by sequencing depth. Approximately 4.8% of naive CD4, around 3.5% of naive CD8, about 2.1% of memory CD4, and 0.4% of memory CD8 clonotypes were shared across a few donors. Compared with non-shared clonotypes, the clonotypes found in all four sorted-subset donors had higher generation probabilities. Even with the large sequencing depth, rarefaction of the sorted-subset datasets indicated that sequencing was incomplete. Sampling was limited to blood, and TCR repertoires in tissue likely differ from TCR repertoires in blood. Because the study included a small number of donors, the genetic and exposure-history diversity represented was limited. Naive subsets generally had larger estimated clonotype richness than memory subsets did.

This receptor was identified in a man aged 18 to 30 in good health. Some clones in this sample may be carry-over from other donors' samples. Recombination connected TRBV9 to TRBJ2-7; the D gene identity is not certain. The sequenced material came from naive CD8+ T cells from PBMCs. The label giving this sample's cell subset or site can be read as: CD45RA+CCR7+. In nucleotide form, the sequence is TGTGCCAGCAGCGTAGACGGTACCCCCAACGAGCAGTACTTC. The encoded protein is CASSVDGTPNEQYF.